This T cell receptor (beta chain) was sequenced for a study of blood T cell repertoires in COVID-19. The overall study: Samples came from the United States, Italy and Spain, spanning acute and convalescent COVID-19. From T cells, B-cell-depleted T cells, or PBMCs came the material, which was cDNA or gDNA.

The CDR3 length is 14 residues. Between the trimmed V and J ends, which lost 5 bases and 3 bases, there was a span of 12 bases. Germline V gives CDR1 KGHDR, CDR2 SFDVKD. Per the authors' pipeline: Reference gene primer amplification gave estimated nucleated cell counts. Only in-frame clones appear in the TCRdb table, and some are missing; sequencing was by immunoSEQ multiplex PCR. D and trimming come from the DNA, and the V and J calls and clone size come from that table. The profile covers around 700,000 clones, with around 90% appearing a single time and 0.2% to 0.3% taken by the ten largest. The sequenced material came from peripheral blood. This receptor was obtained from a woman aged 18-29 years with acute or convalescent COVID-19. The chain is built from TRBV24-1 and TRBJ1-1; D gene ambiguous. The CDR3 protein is CATSAGGRDTEAFF. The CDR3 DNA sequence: TGTGCCACCAGTGCTGGAGGGCGGGACACTGAAGCTTTCTTT.